This T cell receptor beta chain was identified during a study of beta chain features in type 1 diabetes. Regarding the study as a whole: There was a moderate but significant shortening of TCRB CDR3s in all four CD4+ subsets of Type 1 diabetes patients.

Expressed TCRB transcripts got sequenced, as all isolated RNA was reverse transcribed. The assay was immunoSEQ multiplex PCR, and TCRdb's table has in-frame clones only and misses some. There are about 160,000 clones in the sample; 63% occur only once, and roughly 0.089% lies in the top ten. On this clone: The target antigen is unknown.

Trimming removed 0 bases at V and 4 bases at J, with 12 bases between. Germline V gene sequence: CDR1 SEHNR, CDR2 FQNEAQ (reference sequence). There are 15 residues in the CDR3. The sample comprised naive CD4+ T cells from blood. V gene TRBV7-9 combines with J gene TRBJ2-5; a weak D match, TRBD1 (6 bases). The clonotype was recovered from a man aged 25 to 40 with type 1 diabetes. In DNA, the CDR3 is TGTGCCAGCAGCTTAGCGAAAGGACAGACAGAGACCCAGTACTTC. This encodes CASSLAKGQTETQYF.